This TCR beta chain was found in a study of response to subunit inactivated influenza vaccine. The CDR3 extends over 13 amino acids. V gave up 4 bases and J gave up 1 base, with 10 bases separating them. The germline CDR1 and CDR2 sequences are DFQATT and SNEGSKA (reference sequence). One entry per CDR3 protein results from TCRdb running MiXCR on the RT-PCR reads. The table records hundreds of thousands of distinct CDR3 sequences, approximately 17% of them present only once. This clonotype came up once. The material sequenced was PBMCs from blood, taken 5 days after vaccination. This chain joins TRBV20-1 and TRBJ1-1; no clear D. This sequence originates from a man between 50 and 59 years old who received an inactivated influenza vaccine. The CDR3 nucleotides read TGCAGTGCTAAACGGTGGGAGAACACTGAAGCTTTCTTT. Protein: CSAKRWENTEAFF.